This T cell receptor beta chain was profiled in a study of graft-versus-host responses after intestinal transplantation. Remarks on this clone: Its antigen is undetermined.

V was cut by 3 bases and J by 1 base, with 9 bases left in between. From germline, CDR1 is SGHTA and CDR2 FQGNSA. The CDR3 has 14 amino acids. TCRdb's table, derived via immunoSEQ multiplex PCR, lists solely in-frame clones and lacks some. The sample shows almost 85,000 clones, around 92% of them seen only once. The source material was unstimulated CD4+ T cells sorted from spleen or lymph node cells, sampled before intestinal transplant. This rearrangement joins TRBV7-2 to TRBJ2-5; perhaps TRBD2 as D (5 bases). The receptor's source is a human donor who received an intestinal transplant. The CDR3 reads CASSFVRGQETQYF. CDR3 DNA: TGTGCCAGCAGCTTTGTACGGGGCCAAGAGACCCAGTACTTC. The whole variable domain, filled in from reference TRBV7-2 and TRBJ2-5, reads GAGVSQSPSNKVTEKGKDVELRCDPISGHTALYWYRQSLGQGLEFLIYFQGNSAPDKSGLPSDRFSAERTGGSVSTLTIQRTQQEDSAVYLCASSFVRGQETQYFGPGTRLLVL.